Below, one T cell receptor (beta chain) is given with its context. No cognate antigen has been identified for it. Nothing much larger sits one base from this clone, and base qualities are not available. V is cut by 6 bases and J by 5 bases, and the space between the germline ends is 16 bases. The germline V gene yields SNHLY for CDR1 and FYNNEI for CDR2. The CDR3 has 14 amino acids, counting the end cysteine and phenylalanine. CDR3 DNA is the only sequence kept; it has 42 bases, read in frame from the first base. The method was the immunoSEQ multiplex PCR assay. For the multiplex PCR, a mixture combining 60 forward primers for TCR Vbeta segments and 13 reverse primers for TCR Jbeta segments was used. Amplification of the CDR3 region of rearranged TCR beta genes was performed with a multiplex PCR assay on genomic DNA. On the Illumina HiSeq System, the amplified TCR beta libraries were sequenced as 87-base-pair reads. The authors' analysis ran thus. In a later analysis, some 80 million unique TCR beta chains were counted across the approximately 640 repertoires, and roughly 11 million of these chains were shared by at least two donors. To remove PCR and sequencing errors, raw reads were error-corrected and collapsed into unique sequences using a nearest-neighbor algorithm that merged closely related sequences. Alignment of CDR3 sequences to IMGT reference sequences was used to assign V, D and J gene segments. For a sequence to be retained, a match of at least six nucleotides to both a V gene segment and a J gene segment was required. Rearrangements were classified as productive when the CDR3 lacked stop codons and remained in frame with V and J, and all other rearrangements were classified as non-productive. Following IMGT convention, CDR3 was defined as the stretch from the second conserved V-encoded cysteine up to the conserved J-encoded phenylalanine. Sequences without an unambiguous match to a single V gene segment were excluded from the earlier analysis of about 640 of the donors. In an earlier analysis of approximately 500 of the donors, a V segment was called functional when productive rearrangements were above 56.7%, and segregating when the standard deviation between donors exceeded 5%. A statistical classification framework was built to diagnose cytomegalovirus status from the catalog of TCR beta chain sequences. In a later analysis, TCR nucleotide sequences were compared against IMGT/GENE-DB human TR gene sequences so that V and J genes could be assigned. The TCRdist pipeline was used in a later analysis to assign CDR3 sequences and most-parsimonious VDJ recombination scenarios. A later analysis defined each TCR beta chain by its CDR3 amino acid sequence plus V-gene family, and excluded reads lacking a unique V-gene family. A later analysis removed 500 to 600 highly shared, low-generation-probability nucleotide sequences to deal with suspected cross-contamination and a sequencing artifact. For each public chain, a later analysis derived a clonal expansion index from normalized ranks of inferred template counts within each repertoire. A later analysis computed generation probabilities with a VDJ recombination model fitted to out-of-frame rearrangements, and checked the results against IGoR. In a later analysis, hypergeometric tests were used to score TCR-TCR, TCR-HLA and TCR-CMV co-occurrence, with a repertoire-size bias correction applied to TCR pairs. A later analysis estimated false discovery rates by permuting HLA or CMV assignments 20 times. In a later analysis, co-occurring TCRs were grouped using DBSCAN, and TCRdist sequence similarity was added for clustering within HLA-allele-positive subsets. Repertoires with fewer than 30,000 or more than 120,000 public chains were left out of co-occurrence clustering, as were about 5 repertoires with anomalous nucleotide sharing. Sourced from immuneACCESS, this table was stored by TCRdb with only in-frame sequences that have V and J called. A share of the clones is absent; for the studies checked, an unresolved V gene accounts for under half, and the remainder has no known explanation. The D gene and trimming were derived from the DNA, and the V and J assignments and clone size from that table. A total of about 140,000 clones appear in this sample, 70% of them only once. Clones ranked in the top ten supply roughly 2% of the sample.

This record belongs to a study of cytomegalovirus exposure and HLA in healthy donors (dated 2017 in TCRdb). Background for the entire study: In an earlier analysis of approximately 640 of the donors, about 260 Gb of sequence data and approximately 120 million unique TCR beta sequences from 150 million to 200 million T cells were reported. Genome-wide SNP genotypes for about 60% of the roughly 700 donors were used in a later genetic analysis, which treated that subset as a discovery cohort. The study was designed to test whether signatures of past pathogen exposure could be identified by cataloging public T cell receptors. In the later analysis, no new phenotypic data were used to find candidate immune exposures; instead, reliance was placed on TCR beta sequences and their occurrence across donors. A later analysis re-analyzed previously published TCR beta repertoires from approximately 700 donors and added high-resolution HLA genotyping to study TCR occurrence patterns. Around 330 gigabases of sequencing data and 70 million to 95 million unique TCR sequences made up an early release that covered under 750 HLA-typed donors. Of the roughly 400 genotyped donors, more than 75% were placed in the genetic ancestry cluster associated with self-reported Caucasian donors. In an earlier analysis of 500 to 650 of the donors, high-throughput TCR beta sequencing was used to judge whether each TCR beta V gene segment behaved as functional or pseudogenic. The T cell repertoires of 700 or so subjects were profiled by immunosequencing and related to cytomegalovirus serostatus. Among 300 to 450 genotyped donors of the cohort, an average of 235,054 unique TCR beta nucleotide sequences were sequenced per donor, roughly 20% of them non-productive. About five DR-DQ haplotypes were treated as single units for association and clustering because of strong linkage in the cohort. The number of typed donors differed by locus: about 620-640 for A, B, C, DRB1 and DQB1; some 540 for DQA1; 606 for DPA1; and roughly 470 for DPB1. A separate validation cohort of 100 to 150 different subjects was used in addition to the 666-subject first cohort. Donor age, sex, ethnicity and CMV serostatus were compiled together with the repertoire data. To predict cytomegalovirus infection status, the study brought together high-throughput TCR immunosequencing, statistical association of individual TCRs with disease status, and machine learning. Every discovery cohort repertoire had been produced on one sequencing platform. HLA typing covered class I and class II loci at four-digit resolution. Findings and caveats that apply to the study as a whole: In a later analysis, several top co-occurrence clusters were reported to appear linked to parvovirus B19, influenza, CMV and Epstein-Barr virus. A cluster of highly shared sequence variants was judged likely to represent a technical artifact of the sequencing pipeline. Assigning TCR associations to individual alleles was difficult when HLA alleles, especially DR and DQ, strongly co-occurred. In an earlier analysis of some 640 of the donors, most TCR beta V segments were observed in productive rearrangements about 90% or about 30% of the time, broadly matching IMGT annotations. In a later analysis, about 17,000 TCR beta sequences were associated with specific HLA alleles at a false discovery rate of 0.05. The study listed 150 to 200 TCR beta chains as associated with cytomegalovirus. According to a later analysis, TCR association rates differed among HLA loci, with DRB1 alleles showing the most associated TCRs and HLA-C alleles showing the fewest. Sequencing depth was assumed to be roughly uniform across donors in the presence/absence analyses, though that assumption may not hold. Because HLA typing was unavailable for some donors at each locus, only the typed subset was used in association tests. Correlated functional status among segregating V segments might be attributable to linkage disequilibrium, but an unknown experimental factor could not be ruled out. Most CMV-associated TCR beta chains appeared to be HLA-restricted in a later analysis, and the HLA associations seemed to be driven largely by CMV exposure. Most TCR sequences were observed very rarely across donors, whereas some public TCRs were present in many individuals. A later genetic analysis associated a missense DCLRE1C variant with V-gene and J-gene trimming of TCR beta chains, and an independent cohort replicated the association. According to a later genetic analysis, donors in an Asian-associated ancestry cluster had fewer N-insertions in productive TCRs than the approximately 670-donor mean. Cytomegalovirus status was reported to be diagnosed by the classifier with high specificity and sensitivity in both the original and validation cohorts. A further reported finding was that TCR beta sequences accurately predicted the HLA-A and HLA-B alleles for most subjects in the first cohort. The earlier analysis of fewer than 750 of the donors excluded some 16 rarely observed V segments, including chromosome 9 orphons, because counts were too low. Some IMGT-functional V segments, including TRBV6-2 and TRBV6-3, could not be told apart with the 87-base-pair reads, so those segments were excluded. Immune exposure information for the cohort was limited to CMV serostatus. The authors suggested that the approach could potentially be generalized to other disease states and immunological phenotypes. In vitro tests confirmed that a few of the cytomegalovirus-associated TCR beta chains recognize cytomegalovirus antigens. The cohort was sequenced for TCR beta chains only, and without alpha or paired-chain data the features that could be detected were limited. Compared with equally common non-associated chains, HLA-associated TCR beta chains in a later analysis were more clonally expanded and had lower generation probabilities.

The cohort was made up of roughly 670 healthy bone marrow donors. All cohort members were sampled while nominally healthy, although unrecorded immune exposures were likely present. The donor was CMV seropositive and belonged to the group of over 250 seropositive cohort members. A peripheral blood sample was provided by each donor, and peripheral blood mononuclear cells were used for TCR beta sequencing. The Qiagen DNeasy Blood Extraction Kit was used to extract genomic DNA from the blood cell samples. The specimen was PBMCs. This TCR was sampled from a woman in her sixties in good health and CMV-seropositive. This sequence uses TRBV2 and TRBJ1-1; the D gene is perhaps TRBD1, from 5 matching bases. The sequence in DNA is TGTGCCAGCAGGCCCCAAGGGCGGGGGACTGAAGCTTTCTTT. It translates to CASRPQGRGTEAFF.